This T cell receptor beta chain was profiled in a study of neoadjuvant anti-PD-1 for oral cavity cancer. The V gene end was trimmed by 0 bases and the J gene end by 15 bases; junction bases not matched to a gene: 13. The CDR3 has 15 residues. The germline V gene has CDR1 SNHLY and CDR2 FYNNEI. This clone has only a few counts. Sequencing was performed with immunoSEQ multiplex PCR; in TCRdb, only in-frame clones are kept and a portion is missing. Among 17,000 or so clones, 55% to 75% were seen once, and the ten largest hold about 2.6%. The V call is TRBV2, the J call TRBJ2-4; 8 bases align to TRBD2. The receptor's source is a person between 40 and 85 years old with oral cavity squamous cell carcinoma. The specimen was PBMCs, collected before nivolumab (anti-PD-1) treatment. The CDR3 nucleotides are TGTGCCAGCAGTGAAGCCCCAGCGGGAGATGGCCCCCGGTACTTC. It specifies CASSEAPAGDGPRYF.